The following is a T cell receptor beta chain sequence with its context. The antigen is unknown. This entry belongs to a study of T cells after posttransplantation cyclophosphamide. Notes on the study in general: TRB overlap between skin or GI tissue T cells and blood was limited. Later blood repertoires were often dominated by clones from the donor CD8+ memory compartment. Recipient CMV seropositivity and CMV reactivation strongly tracked TRB clonality.

Treatment was busulfan-fludarabine conditioning, a marrow graft, and cyclophosphamide on days +3 and +4. Some clones are missing from TCRdb's copy, which holds only in-frame ones; the method was immunoSEQ multiplex PCR. The sample holds 8,000 to 9,500 clones, 90% seen once. Trimming took off 3 bases at V and 6 bases at J, with 18 bases between the two ends. The CDR3 is made up of 15 amino acids. Per the germline V gene, CDR1 is MDHEN and CDR2 is SYDVKM. The chain employs TRBV28 and TRBJ2-7; a possible D gene is TRBD2 (7 bases). The receptor was isolated from a female patient between 50 and 59 years old who received an allogeneic stem cell transplant from a related donor, was CMV-positive, and had no GVHD. Some T cells could come from the graft donor. The sequences come from CD4+ T cells sorted from blood, collected around 1,400 days after allogeneic stem cell transplant with posttransplant cyclophosphamide. CDR3 loop: CASSLGRGPAGEQYF. CDR3 sequence (DNA): TGTGCCAGCAGTTTGGGGCGGGGGCCGGCCGGCGAGCAGTACTTC.